The source of this T cell receptor (beta chain) is a study of cytomegalovirus exposure and HLA in healthy donors. Study context: T cells numbering around 200 million yielded 95 million to 140 million unique TCR beta sequences in an earlier analysis. Inside one of the first data releases sat some 85 million unique TCRs taken from HLA-typed donors. Broader study findings: A later analysis showed TCR association rates differing by HLA locus, peaking at DRB1 and lowest at HLA-C.

Primers for the PCR totalled 60 Vbeta and 13 Jbeta. Clones were sequenced by immunoSEQ multiplex PCR, and TCRdb holds only the in-frame ones, with some missing. Found here are more than 150,000 clones, about 79% of them singletons; the top ten hold 0.95% to 1.5%. Trimming at V came to 3 bases and at J to 5 bases, leaving 3 bases not matched to a gene. The CDR3 loop spans 15 amino acids. Germline CDR1 is KGHSH and CDR2 is LQKENI. About this clone: Antigen specificity is unknown.

Specimen: PBMCs. This sequence joins TRBV18 and TRBJ2-3; 12 nucleotides match TRBD2. This receptor was identified in a girl aged 2 to 10 in good health and CMV-seropositive. In DNA, the CDR3 is TGTGCCAGCTCACCTCCGGGACTAGCGGGAGATACGCAGTATTTT. It translates to CASSPPGLAGDTQYF.